This TCR beta chain was retrieved from a study of blood T cells in healthy people across ages. Whole-study findings and limits: As age increased, TCR beta diversity per million T cells fell in a roughly linear fashion. When one million T cells were used, diversity estimates were thought to be underestimates.

Total RNA was extracted at no less than 5 micrograms per sample. Primers used in a second PCR of roughly 6 to 11 cycles were a sample-barcoded 5' primer and a J-beta primer mix. Each of the samples gave a minimum of 3 million paired-end reads that contained CDR3. TCRdb re-called the 5' RACE reads through MiXCR, storing one row per CDR3 protein. The repertoire holds 1.5 million to 2 million distinct CDR3 sequences, approximately 40% seen once, with roughly 24% in the top ten. There are 10 residues in the CDR3. V gave up 10 bases and J gave up 8 bases, with 11 bases separating them. About this clonotype: Its antigen is unknown.

This TCR was sampled from a human donor in good health. The source material was blood. J is TRBJ1-1 and V is TRBV12-3 or TRBV12-4; the D is unclear. CDR3 nucleotide sequence: TGTGCCACCTCGCCAACAGAAGCTTTCTTT. This translates into CATSPTEAFF.